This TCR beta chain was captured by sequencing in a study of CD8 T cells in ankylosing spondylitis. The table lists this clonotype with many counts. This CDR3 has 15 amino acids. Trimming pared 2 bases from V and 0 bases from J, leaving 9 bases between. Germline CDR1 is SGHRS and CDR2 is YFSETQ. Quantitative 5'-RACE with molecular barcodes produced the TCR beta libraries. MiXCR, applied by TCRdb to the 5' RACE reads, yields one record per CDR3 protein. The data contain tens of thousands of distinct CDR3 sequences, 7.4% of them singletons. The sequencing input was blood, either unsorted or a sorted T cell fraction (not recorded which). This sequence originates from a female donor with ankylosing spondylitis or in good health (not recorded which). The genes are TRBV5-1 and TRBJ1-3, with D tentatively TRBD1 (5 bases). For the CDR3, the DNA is TGCGCCAGCAGCTTCGGGGGGAACTCTGGAAACACCATATATTTT. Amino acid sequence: CASSFGGNSGNTIYF. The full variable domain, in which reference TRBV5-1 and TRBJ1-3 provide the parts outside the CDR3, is KAGVTQTPRYLIKTRGQQVTLSCSPISGHRSVSWYQQTPGQGLQFLFEYFSETQRNKGNFPGRFSGRQFSNSRSEMNVSTLELGDSALYLCASSFGGNSGNTIYFGEGSWLTVV.